This paragraph covers one T cell receptor beta chain sequence. What it binds is not known. Deep was the level used in running the assay. Sequencing used immunoSEQ multiplex PCR; TCRdb keeps in-frame clones, though not all of them. The sample lists some 500,000 clones; more than 95% were seen once. The data stem from a study of shared clonotypes between healthy human individuals. Regarding the study as a whole: Clonotypes shared by all four donors outscored non-shared clonotypes in generation probability.

Donation came from healthy HIV-negative adults that had no recent acute infections or vaccinations. Germline loops: CDR1 MNHNS, CDR2 SASEGT. V was cut by 11 bases and J by 0 bases, with 15 bases left in between. The length of the CDR3 is 14 residues. The chain combines TRBV6-1 with TRBJ2-3; the D is unclear. The TCR sequence derives from a woman in her 30s in good health. Sequenced input: naive CD4+ T cells sorted from blood. The sample's subset: CD45RA+ positively selected. The CDR3 is CASTRVASTDTQYF. The CDR3 DNA is TGTGCCTCCACTCGGGTGGCTAGCACAGATACGCAGTATTTT.